Presented here are 7 T cell receptor beta chains from one specimen sequenced in a study of human T cells and chemical hapten exposure. Time point of the sample: pre-sensitization, week 0. Treatment of the sample: therapeutic diphenylcyclopropenone sensitization with weekly scalp DPC. Via MiXCR, TCRdb re-called the RACE reads, giving one row per CDR3 protein. The sample records nearly 110,000 distinct CDR3 sequences, around 12% being singletons. The sample here was whole blood, taken in connection with sensitization to the hapten diphenylcyclopropenone (DPC). The receptor set was obtained from a woman between 50 and 59 years old with alopecia areata. Some clones in this sample may be carry-over from other donors' samples.

This clonotype was seen many times. The V call is TRBV24-1, the J call TRBJ2-5; D is ambiguous. V lost 4 bases and J 4 bases, leaving 15 bases between the germline ends. CDR3 length equals 15 residues. CDR1 and CDR2 from the germline V gene are KGHDR and SFDVKD. The chain's CDR3 is CATSEGWEELETQYF. The CDR3 nucleotides read TGTGCCACCAGTGAGGGTTGGGAAGAGTTAGAGACCCAGTACTTC.

CDR3 region: CASSQSPDLTF. The CDR3 coding sequence is TGTGCCAGCAGCCAGAGCCCTGACCTGACTTTC. This rearrangement joins TRBV7-9 to TRBJ2-6; unclear D gene. CDR3 length: 11 residues. Looked up from germline, CDR1 is SEHNR and CDR2 is FQNEAQ (reference sequence). Trimming removed 5 bases at V and 15 bases at J, with 11 bases between.

This clonotype was counted only a few times. V usage is TRBV12-5 and J usage is TRBJ2-3; D is possibly TRBD2 (5 bases). Trimming shortened V by 6 bases and J by 2 bases, and 15 bases separated the two germline ends. Germline values: CDR1 LGHNT, CDR2 FRNRAP. This CDR3 is 15 amino acids long. CDR3 sequence (DNA): TGTGCTAGTGGGCCCGGGATCGGATTCACAGATACGCAGTATTTT. Its translation is CASGPGIGFTDTQYF.

The gene calls are TRBV5-1 and TRBJ2-4, with TRBD1 as a possible D gene (6 bases). Trimming removed 4 bases from V and 0 bases from J, with 11 bases in between. Germline CDR1 and CDR2: SGHRS and YFSETQ. The CDR3 sequence is 15 residues long. The CDR3 spells CASSPGVVAKNIQYF. For the CDR3, the DNA is TGCGCCAGCAGCCCAGGGGTGGTAGCCAAAAACATTCAGTACTTC.

Of note for this clonotype: A much larger clone differs by one base, so this may be a read error. This sequence joins TRBV28 and TRBJ2-5; TRBD2 aligns across 8 bases. J lost 3 bases, V lost 6 bases, and 6 bases had no gene match. This CDR3 region has 14 residues. CDR1 is MDHEN, CDR2 SYDVKM, per germline. The CDR3 protein is CASSLALAEETQYF. DNA of the CDR3: TGTGCCAGCAGCTTAGCACTAGCGGAAGAGACCCAGTACTTC.

The chain recombines TRBV11-2 with TRBJ1-3; D is perhaps TRBD1 (6 bases). Germline CDR1 reads SGHAT; CDR2 reads FQNNGV. Trimming took off 4 bases at V and 4 bases at J, with 14 bases between the two ends. The CDR3 is made up of 15 amino acids. Written as DNA, the CDR3 is TGTGCCAGCAGCTCGGGATCAGGGGTCGGAAACACCATATATTTT. This encodes CASSSGSGVGNTIYF.

V is TRBV10-3 and J is TRBJ2-1; D gene unclear. From germline, CDR1 is ENHRY and CDR2 SYGVKD. With 2 bases removed from V and 10 bases from J, the gap between germline ends came to 9 bases. This CDR3 is built from 12 residues. The CDR3 region is CAISEAIAEQFF. In DNA, the CDR3 is TGTGCCATCAGTGAGGCGATAGCCGAGCAGTTCTTC.